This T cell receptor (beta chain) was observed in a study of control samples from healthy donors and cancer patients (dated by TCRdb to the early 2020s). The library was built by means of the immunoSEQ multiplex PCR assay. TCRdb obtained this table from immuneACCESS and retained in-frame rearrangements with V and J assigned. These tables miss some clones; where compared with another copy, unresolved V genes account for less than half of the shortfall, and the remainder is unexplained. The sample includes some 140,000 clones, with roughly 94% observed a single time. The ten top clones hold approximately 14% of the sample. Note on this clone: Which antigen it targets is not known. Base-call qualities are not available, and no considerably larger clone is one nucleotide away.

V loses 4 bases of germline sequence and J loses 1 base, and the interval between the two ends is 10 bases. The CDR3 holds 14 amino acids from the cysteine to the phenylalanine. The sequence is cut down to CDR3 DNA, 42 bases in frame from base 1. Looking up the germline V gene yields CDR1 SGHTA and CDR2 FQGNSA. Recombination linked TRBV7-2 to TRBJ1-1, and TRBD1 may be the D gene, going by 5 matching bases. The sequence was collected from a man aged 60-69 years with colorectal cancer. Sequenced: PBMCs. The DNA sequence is TGTGCCAGCAGCTGGGGCCGGGGGAACACTGAAGCTTTCTTT. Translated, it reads CASSWGRGNTEAFF.